Presented here are 15 T cell receptor beta chains from one specimen sequenced in a study of shared clonotypes between healthy human individuals. CD8 cells classed as naive were CD45RO-negative and positively selected for CCR7, excluding terminally differentiated effector memory CD45RA+ cells. The protocol was immunoSEQ multiplex PCR, while the TCRdb copy is restricted to in-frame clones and leaves out a portion. The sample records around 1,900,000 clones, around 95% being singletons. The sequencing sample was made of naive CD8+ T cells from PBMCs. All receptors derive from a man aged 18-30 years in good health. Some clones in this sample may be carry-over from other donors' samples.

This chain connects TRBV10-3 to TRBJ2-7; 9 bases fit TRBD1. V trimming: 3 bases; J trimming: 6 bases; junction bases outside the gene matches: 6. The CDR3 runs 14 residues. Germline values: CDR1 ENHRY, CDR2 SYGVKD. Here the CDR3 DNA reads TGTGCCATCAGTGAACCGGGACAGGGAATCGAGCAGTACTTC. It codes for CAISEPGQGIEQYF.

The J gene is TRBJ2-3, the V gene TRBV6-5; D remains ambiguous. V dropped 2 bases and J dropped 0 bases, with 9 bases sitting between them. CDR1 is MNHEY and CDR2 is SVGAGI in the germline V gene. The CDR3 extends over 15 amino acids. The CDR3 loop is CASSYIRTSTDTQYF. The CDR3 DNA reads as TGTGCCAGCAGTTACATTAGAACTAGCACAGATACGCAGTATTTT.

V usage is TRBV9 and J usage is TRBJ2-5; TRBD2 matches at 8 bases. The V and J ends lost 5 bases and 5 bases, in that order; junction bases with no gene match: 8. Germline V CDR1 and CDR2: SGDLS, YYNGEE. The CDR3 extends over 14 amino acids. Here the CDR3 reads CASSPGGPGETQYF. In DNA form, the CDR3 reads TGTGCCAGCAGTCCGGGGGGGCCTGGGGAGACCCAGTACTTC.

The chain joins TRBV7-9 to TRBJ1-2, with 7 positions matching TRBD1. Germline V gives CDR1 SEHNR, CDR2 FQNEAQ (reference sequence). V trimming: 3 bases; J trimming: 6 bases; junction bases outside the gene matches: 7. The CDR3 loop spans 14 amino acids. The CDR3 nucleotides are TGTGCCAGCAGCTTCGCAACCGGGACAGATGGCTACACCTTC. It specifies CASSFATGTDGYTF. Together with reference TRBV7-9 and TRBJ1-2, the CDR3 gives the full variable domain: DTGVSQNPRHKITKRGQNVTFRCDPISEHNRLYWYRQTLGQGPEFLTYFQNEAQLEKSRLLSDRFSAERPKGSFSTLEIQRTEQGDSAMYLCASSFATGTDGYTFGSGTRLTVV.

The chain recombines TRBV7-9 with TRBJ2-1, with 8 bases that match TRBD1. The germline CDR1 and CDR2 sequences are SEHNR and FQNEAQ (reference sequence). The CDR3 is made up of 16 amino acids. With V trimmed by 4 bases and J by 1 base, 6 bases remained unmatched. In nucleotides, the CDR3 is TGTGCCAGCAGCTCGTCAACAGGGGGGTCCTACAATGAGCAGTTCTTC. Translation: CASSSSTGGSYNEQFF. Looking up the rest from reference TRBV7-9 and TRBJ2-1 gives the full variable domain: DTGVSQNPRHKITKRGQNVTFRCDPISEHNRLYWYRQTLGQGPEFLTYFQNEAQLEKSRLLSDRFSAERPKGSFSTLEIQRTEQGDSAMYLCASSSSTGGSYNEQFFGPGTRLTVL.

The chain joins TRBV27 to TRBJ2-3; D uncertain. Looked up from germline, CDR1 is MNHEY and CDR2 is SMNVEV (reference sequence). The CDR3 runs 16 residues. V was trimmed by 1 base and J by 0 bases, leaving 11 bases between them. In nucleotides, the CDR3 is TGTGCCAGCAGTTTATTGGAGACAACTAGCACAGATACGCAGTATTTT. Its protein product is CASSLLETTSTDTQYF.

J is TRBJ2-6 and V is TRBV27; 9 positions match TRBD2. The CDR3 spans 17 residues. V was clipped by 3 bases and J by 4 bases; unmatched bases: 7. Germline-derived CDR1 and CDR2 are MNHEY and SMNVEV (reference sequence). The CDR3 region is CASSFAAGGLGANVLTF. DNA for the CDR3: TGTGCCAGCAGTTTTGCAGCGGGAGGTCTCGGGGCCAACGTCCTGACTTTC.

The chain links TRBV28 to TRBJ2-3; D is uncertain. CDR1 and CDR2 (germline): MDHEN, SYDVKM. The CDR3 is 11 residues long. Trimming took off 2 bases at V and 6 bases at J, with 3 bases between the two ends. The CDR3 bases are TGTGCCAGCAGTTTAAAGGATACGCAGTATTTT. Translated: CASSLKDTQYF. The variable domain in full, with the rest retrieved from reference TRBV28 and TRBJ2-3, is DVKVTQSSRYLVKRTGEKVFLECVQDMDHENMFWYRQDPGLGLRLIYFSYDVKMKEKGDIPEGYSVSREKKERFSLILESASTNQTSMYLCASSLKDTQYFGPGTRLTVL.

The V gene is TRBV6-5, the J gene TRBJ2-7; 9 bases are a match to TRBD2. The germline V gene encodes CDR1 MNHEY and CDR2 SVGAGI. V was clipped by 3 bases and J by 0 bases; unmatched bases: 3. This CDR3 has 15 residues. CDR3 sequence (DNA): TGTGCCAGCAGTTATGCTAGCGGGATCTCCTACGAGCAGTACTTC. This gives the protein CASSYASGISYEQYF.

This clone was counted only a few times. The same CDR3 can be traced to other DNA sequences in this sample. The chain links TRBV7-9 to TRBJ1-1, with TRBD1 matching over 10 bases. The CDR3 loop spans 14 amino acids. J gave up 3 bases and V 5 bases, and 3 bases lay outside the gene matches. From germline, CDR1 is SEHNR and CDR2 FQNEAQ (reference sequence). DNA for the CDR3: TGTGCCAGCAGCCTCGGACAGGGGGACACTGAAGCTTTCTTT. Protein sequence: CASSLGQGDTEAFF.

The chain carries TRBV29-1 and TRBJ2-7; 10 nucleotides agree with TRBD1. Trimming cost V 6 bases and J 2 bases; bases outside gene matches: 7. The CDR3 sequence is 14 residues long. CDR1 SQVTM and CDR2 ANQGSEA come from the germline V gene. CDR3 DNA: TGCAGCGTGAGGGGGGACAGGGGCCCCTACGAGCAGTACTTC. It codes for CSVRGDRGPYEQYF.

This rearrangement joins TRBV11-1 to TRBJ2-7, with 8 nucleotides matching TRBD1. V shed 1 base and J 1 base; nucleotides not matched to a gene: 0. Germline CDR1 reads SGHAT; CDR2 reads FQDESV (reference sequence). This CDR3 comprises 14 residues. CDR3 loop: CASSLGTGSYEQYF. The CDR3 DNA sequence: TGTGCCAGCAGCTTAGGGACAGGGTCCTACGAGCAGTACTTC.

The chain is built from TRBV27 and TRBJ2-1; 14 bases agree with TRBD2. Germline V gene data show CDR1 as MNHEY and CDR2 as SMNVEV (reference sequence). This CDR3 comprises 17 residues. V shed 3 bases, J shed 5 bases, and the junction held 6 bases outside the gene matches. CDR3 region: CASSFLWTSGRHNEQFF. The CDR3 DNA follows: TGTGCCAGCAGTTTCCTATGGACTAGCGGGAGGCACAATGAGCAGTTCTTC.

V and J are TRBV9 and TRBJ2-1; TRBD1 matches 9 bases. The CDR3 has 16 residues. The V gene's germline CDR1 is SGDLS and CDR2 YYNGEE. The J segment lost 5 bases and the V segment lost 5 bases, leaving 11 bases of the junction unmatched. The CDR3 coding sequence is TGTGCCAGCAGAGGCGCCACCCGGACAGGGGACAATGAGCAGTTCTTC. Residues: CASRGATRTGDNEQFF.

V gene TRBV11-2 combines with J gene TRBJ1-2; D is uncertain. Looked up from germline, CDR1 is SGHAT and CDR2 is FQNNGV. The CDR3 covers 18 residues. V was pared by 4 bases and J by 5 bases, with 26 bases between. In nucleotides, the CDR3 is TGTGCCAGCAGCTATTCTAACGGTCTCTTACCAAACTCTTATGGCTACACCTTC. Its translation is CASSYSNGLLPNSYGYTF.